Listed below are T cell receptor beta chains from one sample, sequenced in a study of blood T cell repertoires in COVID-19. Libraries were prepared by immunoSEQ multiplex PCR; TCRdb keeps only in-frame clonotypes and omits some of them. The table has a few hundred thousand clones, around nine tenths seen once; the top ten hold 15% to 20%. Sequences were obtained from peripheral blood. The source of these receptors is a middle-aged man with COVID-19, enrolled during active disease. Each CDR3 is given with its conserved first and last residue. A D gene is named only where the DNA matches it firmly. Only some rows state a clone size, as once, few, many or a class for expanded clones.

TRBV7-9	TRBJ1-1	TRBD1	once	TGTGCCAGCAGCTTAAGGACAGGGACGAGCACTGAAGCTTTCTTT	CASSLRTGTSTEAFF
TRBV18	TRBJ2-4	NA	NA	TGTGCCAGCTCACCACTACAGGGGACTGAGAACATTCAGTACTTC	CASSPLQGTENIQYF
TRBV5-1	TRBJ2-1	TRBD1	NA	TGCGCCAGCAGCTTGGCGGGACAGGGGGGCAATGAGCAGTTCTTC	CASSLAGQGGNEQFF
TRBV5-6	TRBJ1-1	NA	NA	TGTGCCAGCAGCTTCTACAGGAACACTGAAGCTTTCTTT	CASSFYRNTEAFF
TRBV9	TRBJ1-1	NA	NA	TGTGCCAGCAGCCGTATTGACGAGGGAGGCACTGAAGCTTTCTTT	CASSRIDEGGTEAFF
TRBV5-8	TRBJ2-7	TRBD1	NA	TGTGCCAGCAGCTCGCCGGGACAGGTCTACGAGCAGTACTTC	CASSSPGQVYEQYF
TRBV24-1	TRBJ2-2	TRBD1	NA	TGTGCCACCAGTGACTTACAGGGGGCCCGGGAGCTGTTTTTT	CATSDLQGARELFF
TRBV7-9	TRBJ1-6	NA	NA	TGTGCCAGCAGCTCACAGGGTTACGACTATAATTCACCCCTCCACTTT	CASSSQGYDYNSPLHF
TRBV5-6	TRBJ2-3	NA	NA	TGTGCCAGCAGCGCAGACAGTACAGATACGCAGTATTTT	CASSADSTDTQYF
TRBV7-8	TRBJ1-5	NA	few	TGTGCCAGCAGCAACATACAGGGTAATAGCAATCAGCCCCAGCATTTT	CASSNIQGNSNQPQHF
TRBV7-9	TRBJ2-3	NA	once	TGTGCCAGCAGCGTGGTCTCAGGCACAGATACGCAGTATTTT	CASSVVSGTDTQYF
TRBV15	TRBJ1-5	NA	few	TGTGCCACCAGCAGAGATCCCCGGCAAGGAGGCAATCAGCCCCAGCATTTT	CATSRDPRQGGNQPQHF
TRBV19	TRBJ2-2	TRBD2	NA	TGTGCCAGTAGTACGGGACTAGCGGGGGTTGCGAACACCGGGGAGCTGTTTTTT	CASSTGLAGVANTGELFF
TRBV19	TRBJ1-2	TRBD1	once	TGTGCCAGTAGTATAGAGATGACAGGGCCCTATGGCTACACCTTC	CASSIEMTGPYGYTF
TRBV7-9	TRBJ2-3	NA	once	TGTGCCAGCAGCTCCCGGAGCGCCTCCGCTAGCACAGATACGCAGTATTTT	CASSSRSASASTDTQYF
TRBV7-2	TRBJ1-3	NA	NA	TGTGCCAGCAGCACACAGGTTAACAGCGCCATATATTTT	CASSTQVNSAIYF
TRBV19	TRBJ2-7	TRBD1	few	TGTGCCAGTAGTAGGGACAGATACTACGAGCAGTACTTC	CASSRDRYYEQYF
TRBV28	TRBJ2-2	NA	NA	TGTGCCAGCACCTTTAGTACCACCGGGGAGCTGTTTTTT	CASTFSTTGELFF
TRBV7-2	TRBJ2-2	TRBD1	NA	TGTGCCAGCAGCTTACAGGGGGCATTGAACACCGGGGAGCTGTTTTTT	CASSLQGALNTGELFF
TRBV7-2	TRBJ1-6	NA	NA	TGTGCCAGCAGCTTAGCGCCAGGGGCCAATTCACCCCTCCACTTT	CASSLAPGANSPLHF
TRBV11-2	TRBJ2-3	TRBD2	once	TGTGCCAGCAGCTTAGACCTAGCGGGAGCATCGGATACGCAGTATTTT	CASSLDLAGASDTQYF
TRBV3-1/TRBV3-2	TRBJ1-5	NA	few	TGTGCCAGCAGCCAAGACCGTAGCAATCAGCCCCAGCATTTT	CASSQDRSNQPQHF
TRBV4-1	TRBJ2-2	TRBD2	NA	TGCGCCAGTGCCGCGTTAGGGGAGGGCACCGGGGAGCTGTTTTTT	CASAALGEGTGELFF
TRBV27	TRBJ1-6	NA	NA	TGTGCCAGCAGCCTTCGGTATAATTCACCCCTCCACTTT	CASSLRYNSPLHF
TRBV5-4	TRBJ1-5	TRBD1	NA	TGTGCCAGCAGCTTAGCAGGGGGTGATCAGCCCCAGCATTTT	CASSLAGGDQPQHF
TRBV9	TRBJ2-1	TRBD1	NA	TGTGCCAGCAGCGGGACAGGGGGGTACAATGAGCAGTTCTTC	CASSGTGGYNEQFF
TRBV7-6	TRBJ2-5	TRBD2	NA	TGTGCCAGCAGCTTCGGCGGGGGTTTGGGAGAGACCCAGTACTTC	CASSFGGGLGETQYF
TRBV30	TRBJ1-1	NA	NA	TGTGCCTGGAGTGTACGCAGGGAAGCTTTCTTT	CAWSVRREAFF
TRBV4-2	TRBJ2-3	TRBD2	NA	TGTGCCAGCAGCCTAGCGGGGGGCGCTAGCACAGATACGCAGTATTTT	CASSLAGGASTDTQYF
TRBV19	TRBJ2-1	NA	NA	TGTGCCAGTAGTATGTTTGCAGGGGCCTCCTCCTACAATGAGCAGTTCTTC	CASSMFAGASSYNEQFF
TRBV6-6	TRBJ2-7	NA	NA	TGTGCCAGCAGTTACTCGGGCGGGAAGGGGTACGAGCAGTACTTC	CASSYSGGKGYEQYF
TRBV5-1	TRBJ2-6	NA	NA	TGCGCCAGCAGCTTGGACAGGGTCGCTGGGGCCAACGTCCTGACTTTC	CASSLDRVAGANVLTF
TRBV7-2	TRBJ2-3	TRBD2	NA	TGTGCCAGCAGCTTAGAACTAGCGGAGGGTGGCGCGCAGTATTTT	CASSLELAEGGAQYF
TRBV7-8	TRBJ1-2	TRBD1	NA	TGTGCCAGCAGCTTAGGGACAGGTGTGACCTATGGCTACACCTTC	CASSLGTGVTYGYTF
TRBV5-1	TRBJ2-1	TRBD2	NA	TGCGCCAGCAGCTTGGAAGGGACTAGCGATTACAATGAGCAGTTCTTC	CASSLEGTSDYNEQFF
TRBV7-9	TRBJ2-7	TRBD2	NA	TGTGCCAGCAGTTCCCGCCGGGTAGCGGGCCCATCGGGCGAGCAGTACTTC	CASSSRRVAGPSGEQYF
TRBV7-7	TRBJ2-7	TRBD2	few	TGTGCCAGCAGCTTAGGCGGGGGGATCTACGAGCAGTACTTC	CASSLGGGIYEQYF
TRBV7-8	TRBJ2-7	NA	NA	TGTGCCAGCAGCTTAGGGCTCGAGGGGGTCTACGAGCAGTACTTC	CASSLGLEGVYEQYF
TRBV9	TRBJ2-7	TRBD1	NA	TGTGCCAGCAGCACCGGACAGGTCCACGAGCAGTACTTC	CASSTGQVHEQYF
TRBV5-4	TRBJ2-7	TRBD2	NA	TGTGCCAGCAGCTTTGGGACTAGTAGCTCCTACGAGCAGTACTTC	CASSFGTSSSYEQYF
TRBV27	TRBJ1-1	NA	few	TGTGCCAGCAGTTTATTCGGGGGGAGCACTGAAGCTTTCTTT	CASSLFGGSTEAFF
TRBV18	TRBJ1-2	TRBD1	NA	TGTGCCAGCTCAGAGGACAGGGTCGCCTATGGCTACACCTTC	CASSEDRVAYGYTF
TRBV14	TRBJ2-1	NA	NA	TGTGCCAGCAGCCATTCTAGGGGCTTAAGCCAGAATGAGCAGTTCTTC	CASSHSRGLSQNEQFF